This TCR beta chain was identified during a study of T cells after yellow fever vaccination. This CDR3 has 14 residues. V lost 0 bases and J 8 bases, leaving 13 bases between the germline ends. CDR1 SGHTA and CDR2 FQGNSA come from the germline V gene. Study-level findings and limits: One caveat is that FACS-sorted repertoires could contain abundant clonotypes contaminating from the bulk population. Booster samples showed a return of most primary-vaccination clones (almost 97% CD4, 85% to 90% CD8). The secondary response was weaker but peaked faster, day 5 versus 15.

This clonotype has only a few counts. Its specificity is not known. TCR cDNA, made by 5'RACE template switching, carried an added universal primer site and UMIs. TCRdb re-called the 5' RACE reads with MiXCR, one entry per CDR3 protein. The table lists a few hundred thousand distinct CDR3 sequences, roughly 3.5% of them singletons. The chain joins TRBV7-2 to TRBJ1-1, with D possibly TRBD1 on 6 matching bases. The receptor comes from a man aged 18 to 30 who received the YFV17D yellow fever vaccine. The sequencing here drew on PBMCs, taken on the day of the yellow fever booster vaccination. The CDR3: CASSLAPGAGEAFF. The CDR3 nucleotides read TGTGCCAGCAGCTTAGCGCCAGGGGCGGGCGAAGCTTTCTTT.